One TCR beta chain is described in this entry. The antigen remains unidentified. This sample stems from a study of radiation and T cells in renal cell carcinoma. Study in general: Nephrectomy followed 15 Gy stereotactic body radiation by 4 weeks.

Broader study findings: From baseline, blood top tumor clonotypes peaked at 2 weeks post-radiation.

The method was immunoSEQ multiplex PCR; TCRdb's version includes in-frame clones alone and lacks a portion of them. This sample has just over 150,000 clones, with approximately 88% found just once. Time point here: blood 2 weeks post-SBRT. The treatment is: 15 Gy SBRT to primary tumor, nephrectomy 4 weeks later. The tumor was a clear cell renal cell carcinoma. Germline CDR1 MGHDK, CDR2 SYGVNS. Trimming stripped 5 bases from V and 5 bases from J, with 12 bases between. The length of the CDR3 is 14 residues. The sequence came from a woman in her forties or fifties with renal cell carcinoma. The sample consisted of blood, taken from a patient whose treatment included radiotherapy and nephrectomy. The rearrangement joins TRBV25-1 to TRBJ1-4; D is ambiguous. The CDR3 reads CASSLPTKNEKLFF. CDR3 coding DNA: TGTGCCAGCAGTCTCCCAACTAAGAATGAAAAACTGTTTTTT.